These T cell receptor beta chains were read from a single sample in a study of T cell responses to AZD1222 COVID-19 vaccine. Generated by immunoSEQ multiplex PCR, the TCRdb table keeps only in-frame clones and is missing some. The sample carries around 78,000 clones, 90% recorded once. Sequencing was performed on peripheral blood, taken 28 days after the second AZD1222 dose. These receptors all stem from an adult who received the AZD1222 COVID-19 vaccine. The CDR3 runs from the conserved cysteine through the conserved F or W. D genes are given only for firm matches. Size values are once, few and many counts, or a class for expanded clones, and some rows have none.

D,J,V,size,DNA,CDR3
-,TRBJ2-1,TRBV20-1,-,TGCAGTGTTCGGGAGTCTAGCACGCCGTTCTTC,CSVRESSTPFF
TRBD2,TRBJ2-3,TRBV6-2/TRBV6-3,once,TGTGCCAGCAGTGCGGGGGGAGATACGCAGTATTTT,CASSAGGDTQYF
-,TRBJ1-4,TRBV5-1,-,TGCGCCAGCAGCTTGGTCCCAGGGACTGAAAAACTGTTTTTT,CASSLVPGTEKLFF
-,TRBJ1-6,TRBV9,-,TGTGCCAGCAGCTCAGAGCAGGGATATGACAATTCACCCCTCCACTTT,CASSSEQGYDNSPLHF
-,TRBJ2-1,TRBV5-8,-,TGTGCCAGCAGCTTTTCAGGGAGGTCAAGCAATGAGCAGTTCTTC,CASSFSGRSSNEQFF
TRBD1,TRBJ1-5,TRBV4-2,-,TGTGCCAGCAGCCTCGGGACAGGGTCAGATCAGCCCCAGCATTTT,CASSLGTGSDQPQHF
-,TRBJ1-1,TRBV5-1,-,TGCGCCAGCAGCTCGGGACGGCTTGGCGCTGAAGCTTTCTTT,CASSSGRLGAEAFF
-,TRBJ1-2,TRBV7-9,-,TGTGCCAGCAGCTTAGCATCCGGCGGAGGCTACACCTTC,CASSLASGGGYTF
TRBD1,TRBJ1-5,TRBV2,-,TGTGCCAGCAATAGGGACAGGGATGGTCAGCCCCAGCATTTT,CASNRDRDGQPQHF
-,TRBJ1-1,TRBV28,-,TGTGCCAGCAGTTTTTCGGTGAACACTGAAGCTTTCTTT,CASSFSVNTEAFF
-,TRBJ2-5,TRBV27,-,TGTGCCAGCAGTTTACGGGTGGGGGAGACCCAGTACTTC,CASSLRVGETQYF